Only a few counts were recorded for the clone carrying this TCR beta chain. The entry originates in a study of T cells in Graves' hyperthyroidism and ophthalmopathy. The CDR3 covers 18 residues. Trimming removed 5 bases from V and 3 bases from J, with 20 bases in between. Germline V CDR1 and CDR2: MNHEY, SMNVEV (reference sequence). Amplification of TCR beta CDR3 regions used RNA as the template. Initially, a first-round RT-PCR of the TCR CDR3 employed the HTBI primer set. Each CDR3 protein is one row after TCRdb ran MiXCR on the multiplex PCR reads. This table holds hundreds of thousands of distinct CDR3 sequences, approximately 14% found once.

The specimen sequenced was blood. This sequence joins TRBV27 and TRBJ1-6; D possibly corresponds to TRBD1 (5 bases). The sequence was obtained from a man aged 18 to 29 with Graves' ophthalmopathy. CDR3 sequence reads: CASSPALVRAHYNSPLHF. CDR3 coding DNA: TGTGCCAGCAGTCCAGCCCTCGTCAGGGCCCACTATAATTCACCCCTCCACTTT.